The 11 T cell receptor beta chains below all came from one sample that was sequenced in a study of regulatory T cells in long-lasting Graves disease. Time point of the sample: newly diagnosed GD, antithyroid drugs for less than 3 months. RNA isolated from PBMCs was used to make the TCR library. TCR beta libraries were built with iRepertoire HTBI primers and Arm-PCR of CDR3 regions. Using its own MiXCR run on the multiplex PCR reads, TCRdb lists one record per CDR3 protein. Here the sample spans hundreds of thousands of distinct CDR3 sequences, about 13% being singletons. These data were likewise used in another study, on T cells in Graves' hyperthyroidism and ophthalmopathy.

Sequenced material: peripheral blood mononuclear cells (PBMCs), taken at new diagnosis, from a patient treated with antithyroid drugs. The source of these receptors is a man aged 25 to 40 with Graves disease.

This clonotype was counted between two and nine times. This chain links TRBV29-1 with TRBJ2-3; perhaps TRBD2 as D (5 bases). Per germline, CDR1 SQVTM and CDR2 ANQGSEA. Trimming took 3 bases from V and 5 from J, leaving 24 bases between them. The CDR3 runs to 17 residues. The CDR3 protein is CSVDVVKGVGLGDTQYF. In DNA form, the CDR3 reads TGCAGCGTTGATGTGGTGAAGGGAGTGGGTTTGGGAGATACGCAGTATTTT.

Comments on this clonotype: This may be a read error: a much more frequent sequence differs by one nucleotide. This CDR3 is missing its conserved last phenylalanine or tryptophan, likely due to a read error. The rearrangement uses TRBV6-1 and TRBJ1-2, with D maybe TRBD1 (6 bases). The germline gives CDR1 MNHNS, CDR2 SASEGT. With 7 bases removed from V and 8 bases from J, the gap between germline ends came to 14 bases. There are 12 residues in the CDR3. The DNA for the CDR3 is TGTGCCAGCACCAAGGGGGGCCGCGGCTACACCTCC. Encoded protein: CASTKGGRGYTS.

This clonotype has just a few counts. Here the CDR3 DNA reads TGCAGTGCCCTCCGCGGGGCGTCCCAAGAGACCCAGTACTTC. Its protein is CSALRGASQETQYF. This chain connects TRBV20-1 to TRBJ2-5; possible D gene TRBD2, 6 bases. The length of the CDR3 is 14 residues. V was trimmed by 6 bases and J by 1 base, leaving 15 bases between them. Germline CDR1 and CDR2: DFQATT and SNEGSKA (reference sequence).

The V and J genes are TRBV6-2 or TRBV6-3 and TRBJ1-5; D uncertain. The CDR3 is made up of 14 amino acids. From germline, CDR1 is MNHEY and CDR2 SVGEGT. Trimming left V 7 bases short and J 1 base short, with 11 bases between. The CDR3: CASTGQTSNQPQHF. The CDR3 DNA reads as TGTGCCAGCACAGGCCAGACGAGCAATCAGCCCCAGCATTTT.

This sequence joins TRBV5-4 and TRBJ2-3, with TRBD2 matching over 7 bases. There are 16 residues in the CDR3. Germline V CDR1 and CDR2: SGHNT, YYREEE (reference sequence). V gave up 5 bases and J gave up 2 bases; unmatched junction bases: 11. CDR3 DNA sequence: TGTGCCAGCAGTCGATCAAGCGGGGCCATCACAGATACGCAGTATTTT. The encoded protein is CASSRSSGAITDTQYF.

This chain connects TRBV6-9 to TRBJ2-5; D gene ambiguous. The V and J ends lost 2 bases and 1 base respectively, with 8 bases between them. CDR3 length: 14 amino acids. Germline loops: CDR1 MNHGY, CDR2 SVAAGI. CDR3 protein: CASSYSASQETQYF. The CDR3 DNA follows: TGTGCCAGCAGTTATAGCGCCTCCCAAGAGACCCAGTACTTC.

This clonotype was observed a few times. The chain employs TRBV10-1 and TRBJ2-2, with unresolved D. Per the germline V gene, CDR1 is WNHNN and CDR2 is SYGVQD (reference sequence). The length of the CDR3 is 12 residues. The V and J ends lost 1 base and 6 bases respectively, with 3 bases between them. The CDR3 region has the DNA TGCGCCAGCAGTGAGTTTTCCGGGGAGCTGTTTTTT. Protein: CASSEFSGELFF.

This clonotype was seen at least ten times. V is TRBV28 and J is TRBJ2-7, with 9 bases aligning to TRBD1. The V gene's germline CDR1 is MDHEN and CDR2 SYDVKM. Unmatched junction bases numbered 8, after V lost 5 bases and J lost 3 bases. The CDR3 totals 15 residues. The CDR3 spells CASSPTGGAFYEQYF. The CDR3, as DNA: TGTGCCAGCAGTCCCACAGGGGGCGCGTTCTACGAGCAGTACTTC.

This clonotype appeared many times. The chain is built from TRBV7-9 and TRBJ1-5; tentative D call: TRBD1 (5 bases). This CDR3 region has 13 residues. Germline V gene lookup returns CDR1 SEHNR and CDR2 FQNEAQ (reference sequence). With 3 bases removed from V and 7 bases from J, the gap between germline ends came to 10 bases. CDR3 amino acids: CASSLVGAQPQHF. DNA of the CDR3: TGTGCCAGCAGCTTGGTTGGGGCCCAGCCCCAGCATTTT.

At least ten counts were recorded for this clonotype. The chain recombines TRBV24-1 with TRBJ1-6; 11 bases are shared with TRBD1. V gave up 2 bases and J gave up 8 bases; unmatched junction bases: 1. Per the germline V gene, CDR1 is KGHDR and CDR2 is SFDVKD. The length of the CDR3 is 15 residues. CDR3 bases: TGTGCCACCAGTGATTCGGGACAGGGGGATTCACCCCTCCACTTT. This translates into CATSDSGQGDSPLHF.

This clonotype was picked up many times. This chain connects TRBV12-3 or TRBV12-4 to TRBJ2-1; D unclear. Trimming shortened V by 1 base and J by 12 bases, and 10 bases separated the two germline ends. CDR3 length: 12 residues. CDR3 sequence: CASSLDLGRQFF. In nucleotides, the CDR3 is TGTGCCAGCAGTTTAGATTTGGGTAGGCAGTTCTTC.